What follows is one T cell receptor (beta chain) and its context. Its antigen is still unknown. 60 Vbeta and 13 Jbeta primers were used in PCR. Generated by immunoSEQ multiplex PCR, the TCRdb table keeps only in-frame clones and is missing some. Of about 76,000 clones in the sample, 65% to 75% were seen once. The sample comes from a study of cytomegalovirus exposure and HLA in healthy donors. The CDR3 is 14 amino acids. CDR1 and CDR2 (germline): SQVTM, ANQGSEA. V shed 7 bases, J shed 3 bases, and the junction held 10 bases outside the gene matches. Findings and limits, study-wide: With DRB1 most and HLA-C fewest, TCR association rates differed between HLA loci in a later analysis.

All the people who gave samples were healthy bone marrow donors. The study sampled nominally healthy donors, though unrecorded immune exposures were likely. The V gene is TRBV29-1, the J gene TRBJ1-1; 8 bases match TRBD1. Sequencing was done on a sample of PBMCs. The TCR comes from a woman aged 40 to 50 in good health and CMV-seropositive. CDR3 nucleotide sequence: TGCAGCGCCTACCCCGGGACAGGTGACACTGAAGCTTTCTTT. This codes for CSAYPGTGDTEAFF. Drawing the rest from reference TRBV29-1 and TRBJ1-1, the complete variable domain is SAVISQKPSRDICQRGTSLTIQCQVDSQVTMMFWYRQQPGQSLTLIATANQGSEATYESGFVIDKFPISRPNLTFSTLTVSNMSPEDSSIYLCSAYPGTGDTEAFFGQGTRLTVV.